This T cell receptor (beta chain) was captured in a study of blood T cell repertoires in COVID-19. Original data processing: Cell counts per sample came from amplifying reference gene primers. Clones were sequenced by immunoSEQ multiplex PCR, and TCRdb holds only the in-frame ones, with some missing. The V and J calls and clone size are taken from that table; D and trimming were inferred from the DNA. In the table there are about 470,000 clones, roughly nine tenths of which are singletons. The V gene's germline CDR1 is LNHNV and CDR2 YYDKDF (reference sequence). This CDR3 is 16 amino acids long. V lost 0 bases to trimming and J lost 5 bases; unmatched junction nucleotides: 6. Recovery among Cohort 3 donors was established by two negative PCRs, clearance, or symptom resolution.

This TCR was sampled from a woman aged 18-30 years who had recovered from COVID-19. This chain uses TRBV15 with TRBJ2-5; TRBD1 aligns across 10 bases. The specimen sequenced was PBMCs or T cells enriched from blood (not recorded which). The DNA for the CDR3 is TGTGCCACCAGCAGAGATAGGGACAGGGGAGGGGAGACCCAGTACTTC. It codes for CATSRDRDRGGETQYF.